The present TCR beta chain was sequenced within a study of blood T cells in healthy people across ages. Whole-study context: Capture by template switching was about one barcoded beta molecule per two T cells.

CDR3 length equals 16 residues. The germline CDR1 and CDR2 sequences are SNHLY and FYNNEI. Trimming removed 7 bases from V and 2 bases from J; junction bases left unmatched: 9. This clonotype was found a few times. Its antigen is undetermined. Study-level points and caveats: Unsorted PBMCs ruled out conclusive naive versus antigen-experienced comparison.

PCR was performed a second time for about 6 to 11 cycles using a sample-barcoded 5' primer and a J-beta primer mix. Any given sample supplied a minimum of 2.5 million CDR3-containing paired-end reads. TCRdb re-called the 5' RACE reads through MiXCR, storing one row per CDR3 protein. The sample carries hundreds of thousands of distinct CDR3 sequences, about 53% recorded once. Staff drew around 10 milliliters of peripheral blood from each donor. V usage is TRBV2 and J usage is TRBJ2-7, with TRBD2 matching 12 bases. The origin of this receptor is a man older than 75 in good health. The sequencing input was blood. The CDR3 here is CASTPRTSGVTYEQYF. The CDR3 region has the DNA TGTGCCAGCACCCCCCGGACTAGCGGGGTCACCTACGAGCAGTACTTC.